Below, 18 T cell receptor beta chains from the same sample are listed, as sequenced in a study of CD8+CD57+ T cells in acquired aplastic anemia. The template used for profiling TCR beta VDJ and CDR3 was genomic DNA. TCRdb re-called the reads through MiXCR, storing one row per CDR3 protein. The sample records a few hundred thousand distinct CDR3 sequences, approximately 60% being singletons. Selection for sequencing was limited to patients who had shown CD8+CD57+ cell expansion by flow cytometry. The sequenced sample was sorted CD4+, CD8+, or CD8+CD57+ T cells (not recorded which) from PBMCs. These receptors were taken from a human donor with aplastic anemia.

J is TRBJ2-5 and V is TRBV5-5, with D possibly being TRBD1 or TRBD2 (5 bases each). The CDR3 runs to 13 residues. V lost 4 bases and J lost 6, with 13 bases in between. CDR1 and CDR2 (germline): SGHKS, YYEKEE (reference sequence). DNA for the CDR3: TGTGCCAGCAGCCCGGGGTGGGGGAAGACCCAGTACTTC. Translated, it gives CASSPGWGKTQYF.

This clonotype has just a few counts. The chain's CDR3 is CASRSGGSSYEQYF. The CDR3 DNA reads TGTGCTAGTAGGTCGGGGGGCAGCTCCTACGAGCAGTACTTC. The V gene is TRBV6-5, the J gene TRBJ2-7, with D maybe TRBD2 (7 bases). Germline-derived CDR1 and CDR2 are MNHEY and SVGAGI. The CDR3 spans 14 residues.

This clonotype was seen more than once but under ten times. The V and J genes are TRBV5-4 and TRBJ1-2, with D hard to call. This CDR3 spans 15 amino acids. CDR1 is SGHNT, CDR2 YYREEE, per germline (reference sequence). Trimming stripped 3 bases from V and 10 bases from J, with 22 bases between. The CDR3 is CASSSYKATRDDYTF. The DNA of the CDR3 is TGTGCCAGCAGCTCGTACAAGGCTACCCGGGATGACTACACCTTC.

The CDR3 nucleotides read TGTGCCAGCACCGGTTCCTCTTTCTATAATTCACCCCTCCACTTT. This codes for CASTGSSFYNSPLHF. The rearrangement joins TRBV2 to TRBJ1-6; D remains ambiguous. V was shortened by 7 bases and J by 3 bases, with 13 bases between the two germline ends. The germline gives CDR1 SNHLY, CDR2 FYNNEI. This CDR3 spans 15 amino acids.

At least ten counts were recorded for this clonotype. The chain couples TRBV15 to TRBJ1-5; no clear D. CDR1 is LNHNV, CDR2 YYDKDF, per germline (reference sequence). Trimming removed 0 bases from V and 10 bases from J, with 7 bases in between. This CDR3 has 12 amino acids. The CDR3, as DNA: TGTGCCACCAGCAGAGAGACCGCCCCCCAGCATTTT. It specifies CATSRETAPQHF.

This rearrangement joins TRBV10-3 to TRBJ2-1; no clear D gene. V was shortened by 4 bases and J by 6 bases, with 10 bases between the two germline ends. The CDR3 has 13 amino acids. Germline assignment: CDR1 ENHRY and CDR2 SYGVKD. The CDR3 sequence: CAISGTESNEQFF. In DNA form, the CDR3 reads TGTGCCATCAGTGGGACCGAGAGCAATGAGCAGTTCTTC.

The sample holds a few counts of this clonotype. The DNA of the CDR3 is TGTGCCAGCGGTCAGGGGGGAACTAATGAGCAGTTCTTC. Translated, it gives CASGQGGTNEQFF. The chain joins TRBV12-3 or TRBV12-4 to TRBJ2-1, with a weak D call TRBD1 (7 bases). This CDR3 is 13 amino acids long. V lost 8 bases to trimming and J lost 7 bases, with 15 bases between them.

This clonotype has only a few counts. The rearrangement links TRBV7-9 to TRBJ2-2, with D uncertain. The CDR3 loop spans 14 amino acids. Germline V gene sequence: CDR1 SEHNR, CDR2 FQNEAQ (reference sequence). Deletions cut 11 bases from V and 6 bases from J, with 19 bases between. The CDR3 reads CAPNDQLGSGELFF. In DNA form, the CDR3 reads TGTGCCCCCAACGATCAACTGGGTTCCGGGGAGCTGTTTTTT.

In its sample, this clonotype was seen many times. The rearrangement uses TRBV7-6 and TRBJ2-7, with 7 bases aligning to TRBD2. With V trimmed by 5 bases and J by 3 bases, 7 bases remained unmatched. The CDR3 is 14 residues long. Germline CDR1 is SGHVS and CDR2 is FNYEAQ. The DNA for the CDR3 is TGTGCCAGCAGCCCCTTGGCGGGAGTCTACGAGCAGTACTTC. It is translated as CASSPLAGVYEQYF. The full variable domain, rest sourced from reference TRBV7-6 and TRBJ2-7, is GAGVSQSPRYKVTKRGQDVALRCDPISGHVSLYWYRQALGQGPEFLTYFNYEAQQDKSGLPNDRFSAERPEGSISTLTIQRTEQRDSAMYRCASSPLAGVYEQYFGPGTRLTVT.

This clonotype was picked up many times. The chain employs TRBV5-1 and TRBJ2-6, with D possibly being TRBD1 or TRBD2 (5 bases each). The length of the CDR3 is 15 residues. V was trimmed by 5 bases and J by 1 base, leaving 10 bases between them. Germline V lookup: CDR1 SGHRS, CDR2 YFSETQ. CDR3 loop: CASSFGGSGANVLTF. The CDR3 DNA reads as TGCGCCAGCAGTTTTGGGGGTTCTGGGGCCAACGTCCTGACTTTC.

This clonotype showed up just a few times. A read error may account for a junction end that differs from germline. The V and J genes are TRBV7-9 and TRBJ2-1, with TRBD2 matching over 7 bases. Germline V gene data show CDR1 as SEHNR and CDR2 as FQNEAQ (reference sequence). This CDR3 region has 13 residues. CDR3 region: CASSTGLENEQFF. The CDR3 DNA reads TGTGCTAGCAGCACCGGACTAGAAAATGAGCAGTTCTTC. Drawing the rest from reference TRBV7-9 and TRBJ2-1, the complete variable domain is DTGVSQNPRHKITKRGQNVTFRCDPISEHNRLYWYRQTLGQGPEFLTYFQNEAQLEKSRLLSDRFSAERPKGSFSTLEIQRTEQGDSAMYLCASSTGLENEQFFGPGTRLTVL.

This clonotype was seen repeatedly, ten times or more. J is TRBJ2-7 and V is TRBV6-2 or TRBV6-3; maybe TRBD2 (6 bases). There are 14 residues in the CDR3. The germline V and J ends were trimmed by 4 bases and 2 bases, with 12 bases remaining between them. From germline, CDR1 is MNHEY and CDR2 SVGEGT. CDR3 protein: CASSLSGGAYEQYF. The CDR3 DNA sequence: TGTGCCAGCAGTTTGTCCGGAGGGGCCTACGAGCAGTACTTC.

CDR3 region: CASSPRTGQSYGYTF. CDR3 in DNA: TGTGCCAGCAGTCCCAGGACAGGGCAAAGCTATGGCTACACCTTC. The V gene is TRBV2, the J gene TRBJ1-2; the match to TRBD1 covers 8 bases. This CDR3 spans 15 amino acids. Unmatched junction bases numbered 9, after V lost 5 bases and J lost 4 bases. Germline V gene data show CDR1 as SNHLY and CDR2 as FYNNEI.

In its sample, this clonotype was seen many times. The chain couples TRBV19 to TRBJ1-6, with 8 bases lining up with TRBD1. The junction had 5 bases not matched to a gene; V was cut back by 3 bases and J by 7 bases. The CDR3 is 15 residues long. CDR1 and CDR2 from the germline V gene are LNHDA and SQIVND (reference sequence). This CDR3 is CASSIPRGRNSPLHF. In DNA form, the CDR3 reads TGTGCCAGTAGTATCCCCAGGGGGCGGAATTCACCCCTCCACTTT. Variable domain in full (rest from reference TRBV19 and TRBJ1-6): DGGITQSPKYLFRKEGQNVTLSCEQNLNHDAMYWYRQDPGQGLRLIYYSQIVNDFQKGDIAEGYSVSREKKESFPLTVTSAQKNPTAFYLCASSIPRGRNSPLHFGNGTRLTVT.

This clonotype came up once. The chain joins TRBV7-3 to TRBJ2-5; D possibly uses TRBD1 or TRBD2 (7 bases each). V was pared by 5 bases and J by 2 bases, with 15 bases between. CDR1 is SGHTA and CDR2 is FQGTGA in the germline V gene. The CDR3 is 15 amino acids. The CDR3: CASSQGGLAQETQYF. The CDR3 bases are TGTGCCAGCAGCCAGGGGGGGCTAGCTCAAGAGACCCAGTACTTC.

This clonotype was seen ten or more times. The V gene is TRBV6-5, the J gene TRBJ2-3, with TRBD1 matching over 10 bases. Germline-derived CDR1 and CDR2 are MNHEY and SVGAGI. The V segment lost 6 bases and the J segment 4 bases; nucleotides outside the gene matches: 7. CDR3 length: 15 amino acids. The CDR3 DNA sequence: TGTGCCAGCAGGCAGGGACAGGGGTACGCAGATACGCAGTATTTT. This encodes CASRQGQGYADTQYF.

This chain joins TRBV7-9 and TRBJ2-3; tentatively, D is TRBD1 or TRBD2 (5 bases each). The V gene's germline CDR1 is SEHNR and CDR2 FQNEAQ (reference sequence). V was clipped by 5 bases and J by 2 bases, with 17 bases between them. This CDR3 spans 16 amino acids. For the CDR3, the DNA is TGTGCCAGCAGCACTCAGGGACGAGGGGCCACAGATACGCAGTATTTT. The encoded protein is CASSTQGRGATDTQYF.

The chain carries TRBV7-2 and TRBJ2-2, with D uncertain. CDR3 length: 15 amino acids. Germline CDR1 SGHTA, CDR2 FQGNSA. Trimming removed 2 bases from V and 1 base from J, with 8 bases in between. This CDR3 reads CASSLWAMNTGELFF. The CDR3 nucleotides read TGTGCCAGCAGCTTATGGGCCATGAACACCGGGGAGCTGTTTTTT. Supplemented by reference TRBV7-2 and TRBJ2-2, the full variable domain reads GAGVSQSPSNKVTEKGKDVELRCDPISGHTALYWYRQSLGQGLEFLIYFQGNSAPDKSGLPSDRFSAERTGGSVSTLTIQRTQQEDSAVYLCASSLWAMNTGELFFGEGSRLTVL.